The clone carrying this TCR beta chain has just a few counts. Its matching antigen is unknown. These data belong to a study of cytomegalovirus exposure and HLA in healthy donors. Whole-study findings and limits: Cytomegalovirus status was reportedly diagnosed by the classifier with high sensitivity and specificity. Cytomegalovirus-associated status was assigned to about 180 TCR beta chains. Prior analysis indicated that the majority of TCR beta V segments exhibited productivity approximately 87% or approximately 30% of the time.

This CDR3 has 12 residues. V was cut by 0 bases and J by 9 bases, with 8 bases left in between. Germline V gene sequence: CDR1 SEHNR, CDR2 FQNEAQ (reference sequence). PCR was performed using 60 Vbeta and 13 Jbeta primers. The protocol was immunoSEQ multiplex PCR, while the TCRdb copy is restricted to in-frame clones and leaves out a portion. The sample includes roughly 120,000 clones, around three quarters seen only once; the top ten take approximately 13%. This clonotype was obtained from a woman aged 55-70 years in good health and CMV-seropositive. V and J are TRBV7-9 and TRBJ1-1, with D perhaps TRBD1 (5 bases). Input material: PBMCs. CDR3 coding DNA: TGTGCCAGCAGCTTAGCGCGGGGGAAAGCTTTCTTT. Translated: CASSLARGKAFF.